The 23 T cell receptor beta chains reported below all come from one sample, sequenced in a study of CD8 T cell repertoires and HIV-1 epitope variants. No cognate antigen is known for these TCRs. Some clones are missing from TCRdb's copy, which holds only in-frame ones; the method was immunoSEQ multiplex PCR. Among 4,500 to 6,500 clones listed, approximately 70% were seen once. The sequencing input was cultured CD8+ T cells derived from PBMCs. The receptor source for this set is a male donor with HIV.

The chain joins TRBV4-2 to TRBJ1-5; D not certain. V lost 5 bases to trimming and J lost 0 bases, with 14 bases between them. CDR1 and CDR2 from the germline V gene are LGHNA and YNFKEQ. The CDR3 loop spans 16 amino acids. The CDR3 DNA reads as TGTGCCAGCAGCTATGAAGCAGTAGGTAGCAATCAGCCCCAGCATTTT. It specifies CASSYEAVGSNQPQHF.

V and J are TRBV7-6 and TRBJ1-5, with D uncertain. The ends were cut back, 2 bases at V and 0 bases at J, with 2 bases in the middle. This CDR3 has 13 residues. Germline CDR1 SGHVS, CDR2 FNYEAQ. The DNA of the CDR3 is TGTGCCAGCAGCTTAAATAGCAATCAGCCCCAGCATTTT. Translated, it gives CASSLNSNQPQHF.

This clone has more than one count but fewer than ten. The genes are TRBV5-1 and TRBJ1-2; D remains unclear. This CDR3 has 16 amino acids. Trimming took off 0 bases at V and 3 bases at J, with 15 bases between the two ends. CDR1 and CDR2 from the germline V gene are SGHRS and YFSETQ. DNA of the CDR3: TGCGCCAGCAGCTTGGCCGACATCTCGGGCTACTATGGCTACACCTTC. Its protein product is CASSLADISGYYGYTF.

This chain links TRBV5-1 with TRBJ1-1; D is perhaps TRBD1 (5 bases). The CDR3 runs to 13 residues. Between the trimmed V and J ends, which lost 4 bases and 5 bases, there was a span of 12 bases. CDR1 is SGHRS and CDR2 is YFSETQ in the germline V gene. The CDR3 DNA reads TGCGCCAGCAGCCCCTTGGAGGGGACTGAAGCTTTCTTT. Its protein product is CASSPLEGTEAFF.

For this clone: One end of the junction fails to match germline, which may point to a read error. This sequence joins TRBV11-2 and TRBJ1-2; D gene unclear. This CDR3 contains 16 residues. Per the germline V gene, CDR1 is SGHAT and CDR2 is FQNNGV. This CDR3 reads CASSQDPPDLDYGYTF. The CDR3 nucleotides read TGCGCCAGCAGCCAAGATCCCCCAGACTTGGACTATGGCTACACCTTC.

The chain links TRBV5-4 to TRBJ2-5; 11 nucleotides line up with TRBD2. This CDR3 comprises 19 residues. Trimming at V came to 0 bases and at J to 3 bases, leaving 13 bases not matched to a gene. Germline-derived CDR1 and CDR2 are SGHNT and YYREEE (reference sequence). The CDR3 DNA sequence: TGTGCCAGCAGCTTGGAATGGTCTAGCGGGGGGTCAGGGGAAGAGACCCAGTACTTC. This sequence encodes CASSLEWSSGGSGEETQYF.

The J gene is TRBJ2-1, the V gene TRBV6-1; D is perhaps TRBD2 (5 bases). Germline assignment: CDR1 MNHNS and CDR2 SASEGT. V lost 3 bases to trimming and J lost 5 bases, with 17 bases between them. This CDR3 contains 16 residues. The CDR3 region is CASSDYHPAGHNEQFF. The CDR3 nucleotides read TGTGCCAGCAGTGACTACCATCCTGCGGGTCACAATGAGCAGTTCTTC.

The chain employs TRBV2 and TRBJ1-2; 12 nucleotides align to TRBD1. The junction had 7 bases not matched to a gene; V was cut back by 6 bases and J by 8 bases. Germline assignment: CDR1 SNHLY and CDR2 FYNNEI. The CDR3 is 14 residues long. The CDR3 spells CASSDRDRGLGYTF. The CDR3 DNA follows: TGTGCCAGCAGCGACCGGGACAGGGGGCTCGGCTACACCTTC.

The V and J genes are TRBV7-9 and TRBJ2-1, with D possibly called TRBD1 or TRBD2 (5 bases each). V was trimmed by 5 bases and J by 4 bases, leaving 15 bases between them. CDR1 is SEHNR and CDR2 is FQNEAQ in the germline V gene (reference sequence). This CDR3 is built from 15 residues. CDR3 loop: CASSPGTEKYNEQFF. CDR3 nucleotides: TGTGCCAGCAGCCCCGGGACGGAGAAATACAATGAGCAGTTCTTC.

In its sample, this clone was seen a few times. In DNA, the CDR3 is TGTGCCAGCAGTTTTGAAGGCTACGAGCAGTACTTC. Protein product: CASSFEGYEQYF. The V and J genes are TRBV28 and TRBJ2-7; no firm D call. Germline V lookup: CDR1 MDHEN, CDR2 SYDVKM. There are 12 residues in the CDR3. Trimming stripped 3 bases from V and 3 bases from J, with 6 bases between.

This clone appeared once. Germline and junction disagree at one end, which may indicate a read error. The chain links TRBV5-6 to TRBJ1-5; the D gene is possibly TRBD1 (6 bases). Germline V lookup: CDR1 SGHDT, CDR2 YYEEEE. There are 14 residues in the CDR3. The CDR3 is CASSLATGSQPRHF. The DNA for the CDR3 is TGTGCCAGCAGCTTGGCAACAGGGTCTCAGCCCCGGCATTTT.

This clone has only a few counts. V is TRBV28 and J is TRBJ1-1; D uncertain. Trimming cost V 6 bases and J 0 bases, with 17 bases left between them. Germline CDR1 and CDR2: MDHEN and SYDVKM. The CDR3 covers 16 residues. In DNA form, the CDR3 reads TGTGCCAGCAGGACTTTATATGGCAGGCTGAACACTGAAGCTTTCTTT. Translated: CASRTLYGRLNTEAFF.

This chain's CDR3 is CASSLGTQETQYF. The CDR3 DNA sequence: TGTGCCAGCAGCTTAGGCACCCAAGAGACCCAGTACTTC. The V gene is TRBV13, the J gene TRBJ2-5; no clear D gene. In germline, CDR1 is PRHDT, CDR2 FYEKMQ (reference sequence). Trimming shortened V by 0 bases and J by 1 base, and 3 bases separated the two germline ends. CDR3 length: 13 amino acids.

For the CDR3, the DNA is TGTGCCACCGCTTTGGGGCGGGATTCCTACGAGCAGTACTTC. Translation gives CATALGRDSYEQYF. The chain links TRBV19 to TRBJ2-7; D might be TRBD2 (6 bases). V was trimmed by 10 bases and J by 1 base, leaving 17 bases between them. CDR1 is LNHDA, CDR2 SQIVND, per germline (reference sequence). The CDR3 loop spans 14 amino acids.

The rearrangement joins TRBV5-1 to TRBJ2-5; D is perhaps TRBD1 or TRBD2 (5 bases each). CDR3 length equals 13 residues. Germline loops: CDR1 SGHRS, CDR2 YFSETQ. V was cut by 4 bases and J by 5 bases, with 12 bases left in between. CDR3 bases: TGCGCCAGCAGCCGGGACCTGGGGGAGACCCAGTACTTC. The encoded protein is CASSRDLGETQYF.

CDR3 sequence reads: CASSLELAGAGELFF. The CDR3 DNA reads TGTGCCAGCAGCTTAGAACTAGCGGGCGCCGGGGAGCTGTTTTTT. The gene calls are TRBV5-6 and TRBJ2-2; 9 bases fit TRBD2. V lost 2 bases to trimming and J lost 6 bases; unmatched junction nucleotides: 5. The CDR3 runs to 15 residues. From germline, CDR1 is SGHDT and CDR2 YYEEEE.

The genes are TRBV5-4 and TRBJ2-5; D call uncertain. CDR3 length: 10 amino acids. Germline V gives CDR1 SGHNT, CDR2 YYREEE (reference sequence). V gave up 9 bases and J gave up 5 bases, with 8 bases separating them. The CDR3 region has the DNA TGTGCCACCCCAGCGGAGACCCAGTACTTC. Encoded protein: CATPAETQYF. Supplemented by reference TRBV5-4 and TRBJ2-5, the full variable domain reads ETGVTQSPTHLIKTRGQQVTLRCSSQSGHNTVSWYQQALGQGPQFIFQYYREEENGRGNFPPRFSGLQFPNYSSELNVNALELDDSALYLCATPAETQYFGPGTRLLVL.

The genes are TRBV27 and TRBJ1-2; no firm D call. The ends were cut back, 7 bases at V and 4 bases at J, with 13 bases in the middle. The V gene's germline CDR1 is MNHEY and CDR2 SMNVEV (reference sequence). The CDR3 contains 13 residues. The CDR3 is CASTQAGAYGYTF. The CDR3, as DNA: TGTGCCAGCACCCAAGCAGGAGCCTATGGCTACACCTTC.

This clone was counted between two and nine times. The chain is built from TRBV7-9 and TRBJ1-5; 7 bases map to TRBD1. Germline values: CDR1 SEHNR, CDR2 FQNEAQ (reference sequence). V lost 4 bases and J lost 0; bases outside the gene matches: 6. The length of the CDR3 is 16 residues. CDR3: CASSSDREYSNQPQHF. CDR3 coding DNA: TGTGCCAGCAGCTCCGACAGGGAGTATAGCAATCAGCCCCAGCATTTT. Full variable domain (missing parts from reference TRBV7-9 and TRBJ1-5): DTGVSQNPRHKITKRGQNVTFRCDPISEHNRLYWYRQTLGQGPEFLTYFQNEAQLEKSRLLSDRFSAERPKGSFSTLEIQRTEQGDSAMYLCASSSDREYSNQPQHFGDGTRLSIL.

The chain uses TRBV4-1 and TRBJ1-5, with D unresolved. CDR3 length: 15 amino acids. The germline CDR1 and CDR2 sequences are MGHRA and YSYEKL. V lost 1 base and J lost 1, with 8 bases in between. CDR3 DNA: TGCGCCAGCAGCCAAGTCGGGCAAAGCAATCAGCCCCAGCATTTT. Translated: CASSQVGQSNQPQHF.

The CDR3 nucleotides are TGTGCCAGCAGCACCCGGGACAGGGGAACCCACGAGCAGTACTTC. Its translation: CASSTRDRGTHEQYF. The J gene is TRBJ2-7, the V gene TRBV13, with 10 bases matching TRBD1. The CDR3 is 15 residues long. Looked up from germline, CDR1 is PRHDT and CDR2 is FYEKMQ (reference sequence). Trimming at V came to 5 bases and at J to 5 bases, leaving 9 bases not matched to a gene.

The chain carries TRBV11-2 and TRBJ2-3; D may be TRBD2 (5 bases). Germline assignment: CDR1 SGHAT and CDR2 FQNNGV. CDR3 size: 15 residues. V was pared by 2 bases and J by 5 bases, with 14 bases between. The CDR3 nucleotides are TGTGCCAGCAGCTTATTGGGAGCTCGTGGAGATACGCAGTATTTT. It codes for CASSLLGARGDTQYF.

CDR3 region: CASSLWAGQGDEAFF. The CDR3 DNA sequence: TGTGCCAGCAGCTTATGGGCCGGGCAGGGTGATGAAGCTTTCTTT. The V gene is TRBV7-2, the J gene TRBJ1-1; D possibly corresponds to TRBD1 (5 bases). Trimming stripped 2 bases from V and 7 bases from J, with 17 bases between. CDR3 length: 15 amino acids. CDR1 SGHTA and CDR2 FQGNSA come from the germline V gene.